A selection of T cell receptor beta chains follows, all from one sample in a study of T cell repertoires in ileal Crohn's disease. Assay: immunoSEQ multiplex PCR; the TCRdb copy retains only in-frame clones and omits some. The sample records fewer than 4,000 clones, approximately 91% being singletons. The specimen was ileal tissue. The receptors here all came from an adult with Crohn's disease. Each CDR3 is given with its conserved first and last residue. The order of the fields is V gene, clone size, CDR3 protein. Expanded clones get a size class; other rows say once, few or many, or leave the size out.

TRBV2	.	CASSERGRDGTDTQYF
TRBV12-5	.	CASGPLGSSNQPQHF
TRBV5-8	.	CASSLAGVGEQFF
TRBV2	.	CASTTSGGGLEQYF
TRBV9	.	CASSPLGGGEQYF
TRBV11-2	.	CASSGPLGYGYTF
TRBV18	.	CASSPAPAADTQYF
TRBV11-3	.	CASSGETDEQYF
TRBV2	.	CASSDRPEAFF
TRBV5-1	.	CASSWDGPSSYEQYF
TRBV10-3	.	CAISGSTEAFF
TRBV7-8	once	CASSLSREQPQHF
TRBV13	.	CAGSPDPSGGAYNEQFF
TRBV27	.	CASRLSGNRGLRDGYTF
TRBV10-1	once	CASTYPGEINQPQHF
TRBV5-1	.	CASSLVKLGEQYF
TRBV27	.	CASSLYRGTEAFF
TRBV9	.	CASSVTRRGDTQYF
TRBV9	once	CASSPLTGTSIYEQYF
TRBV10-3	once	CAISESSSGVTGELFF
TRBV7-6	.	CASSPPLGNEQFF
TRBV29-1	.	CSVEDQGTHPDTQYF
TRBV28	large	CASSTAASLNTGELFF
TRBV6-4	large	CASSVFRTGGLSGNTIYF
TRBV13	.	CASSLGLETQYF
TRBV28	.	CASVSSGRGNEQFF
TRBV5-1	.	CASSLATRGITEAFF
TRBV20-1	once	CSAIAWGEQFF
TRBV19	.	CASSIQESGNTIYF
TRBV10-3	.	CAIKKTTDSYEQYF
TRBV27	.	CASSQTDRDYNSPLHF
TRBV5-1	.	CASSPPSTDTQYF
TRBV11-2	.	CASSPTGQGAETQYF
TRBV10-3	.	CAISEPYSQGTNYGYTF
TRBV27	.	CASSWGATKGEQFF
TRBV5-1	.	CASSPGAAETQYF
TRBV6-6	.	CASSTAGSSGNTIYF
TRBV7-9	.	CASSLNTGGIGYTF
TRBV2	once	CASRPGTGLLDGYTF
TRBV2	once	CASSEGGLANEKLFF
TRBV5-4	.	CASSPAGATNEKLFF
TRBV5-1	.	CASSADRGGSGNTIYF
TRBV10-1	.	CASSESVQGTYEQYF
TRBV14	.	CASSPGQFNTEAFF
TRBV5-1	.	CASSLENSPLHF
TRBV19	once	CASSPSGGYNSPLHF
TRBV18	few	CASSPRQGTFYGYTF
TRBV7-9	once	CASSFSRDRVTDTQYF
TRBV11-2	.	CASSAQGQAGTEAFF
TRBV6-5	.	CASSYSPGNTIYF
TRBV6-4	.	CASSVGDNTEAFF
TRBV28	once	CASTPTRPGAGYGYTF
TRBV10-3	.	CAISESTGGYGYTF
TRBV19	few	CASSTTAGGPYEQYF
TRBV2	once	CASSEVDSSLSDTQYF
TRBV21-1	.	CASFTTDTSGYEQYF
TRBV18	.	CASSPGDTQYF